One and the same sample provided the 27 T cell receptor beta chains below, sequenced in a study of Ad26.COV2.S vaccination and SARS-CoV-2 variants. TCRdb keeps only in-frame clones here, not all; method: immunoSEQ multiplex PCR. The sample shows roughly 680,000 clones, more than 70% of them seen only once. As for treatment: about 20 received Ad26.COV2.S at low or high dose, single or two shots; about five received placebo; per-sample allocation not given. The samples date from day 63 after the first vaccine or placebo injection. The sample here was peripheral blood, taken in a trial of Ad26.COV2.S vaccine versus placebo. These receptors all stem from a person between 18 and 60 years old who received the Ad26.COV2.S COVID-19 vaccine or a placebo.

The CDR3 is CASSPGFKTQYF. CDR3 sequence (DNA): TGTGCCAGCTCACCGGGGTTCAAGACCCAGTACTTC. The rearrangement links TRBV18 to TRBJ2-5; D is unclear. Trimming removed 3 bases from V and 6 bases from J, with 8 bases in between. Per the germline V gene, CDR1 is KGHSH and CDR2 is LQKENI. CDR3 length: 12 amino acids.

About this clone: Other nucleotide sequences in the sample specify the same CDR3. This sequence joins TRBV20-1 and TRBJ2-7; possible D gene TRBD2, 5 bases. Germline-derived CDR1 and CDR2 are DFQATT and SNEGSKA (reference sequence). The V gene lost 6 bases and the J gene lost 3 bases, with 9 bases spanning the gap. The CDR3 totals 11 residues. The CDR3 loop is CSALTSYEQYF. The CDR3 DNA is TGCAGTGCCCTTACTAGCTACGAGCAGTACTTC.

V and J are TRBV5-1 and TRBJ1-5, with 7 bases matching TRBD1. Germline V gene data show CDR1 as SGHRS and CDR2 as YFSETQ. The CDR3 is 16 amino acids. Trimming at V came to 2 bases and at J to 6 bases, leaving 11 bases not matched to a gene. The CDR3 is CASSLSGAGGSQPQHF. In DNA form, the CDR3 reads TGCGCCAGCAGCTTAAGTGGGGCAGGGGGGAGTCAGCCCCAGCATTTT.

This chain links TRBV5-1 with TRBJ2-5, with 9 bases aligning to TRBD2. With V trimmed by 4 bases and J by 2 bases, 6 bases remained unmatched. The CDR3 spans 15 residues. The germline gives CDR1 SGHRS, CDR2 YFSETQ. CDR3 in DNA: TGCGCCAGCAGCAACCCTCTAGCGGGGCAAGAGACCCAGTACTTC. The encoded protein is CASSNPLAGQETQYF. Using reference TRBV5-1 and TRBJ2-5 for the parts outside the CDR3, the full variable domain is KAGVTQTPRYLIKTRGQQVTLSCSPISGHRSVSWYQQTPGQGLQFLFEYFSETQRNKGNFPGRFSGRQFSNSRSEMNVSTLELGDSALYLCASSNPLAGQETQYFGPGTRLLVL.

This sequence joins TRBV7-3 and TRBJ2-3; no reliable D call. Germline V gives CDR1 SGHTA, CDR2 FQGTGA. CDR3 length: 14 amino acids. V was trimmed by 1 base and J by 4 bases, leaving 9 bases between them. The CDR3, as DNA: TGTGCCAGCAGCTTAAGCTCGTTACCAGATACGCAGTATTTT. Translated, it gives CASSLSSLPDTQYF.

V is TRBV30 and J is TRBJ2-1, with a possible D match to TRBD1 (5 bases). This CDR3 comprises 13 residues. Per germline, CDR1 GTSNPN and CDR2 SVGIG (reference sequence). V was shortened by 4 bases and J by 5 bases, with 12 bases between the two germline ends. CDR3 coding DNA: TGTGCCTGGACCTCGGACACGCACAATGAGCAGTTCTTC. Translating it yields CAWTSDTHNEQFF.

The V gene is TRBV4-3, the J gene TRBJ1-5, with 7 bases aligning to TRBD1. Germline-derived CDR1 and CDR2 are LGHNA and YSLEER. Trimming cost V 0 bases and J 12 bases; bases outside gene matches: 11. CDR3 length: 15 amino acids. The CDR3 sequence is CASSQEAGQRAHQHF. In nucleotides, the CDR3 is TGCGCCAGCAGCCAAGAGGCGGGACAGAGGGCCCACCAGCATTTT.

CDR3 sequence (DNA): TGTGCCAGCACAAAATACGACAGTCGACCGAACACTGAAGCTTTCTTT. It specifies CASTKYDSRPNTEAFF. The chain couples TRBV6-6 to TRBJ1-1, with a tentative D call TRBD1 (5 bases). The CDR3 has 16 residues. V was clipped by 7 bases and J by 1 base, with 19 bases between them. CDR1 MNHNY and CDR2 SVGAGI come from the germline V gene (reference sequence).

This clone was recorded only once. The chain is built from TRBV3-1 (or the pseudogene TRBV3-2) and TRBJ2-1; D might be TRBD2 (6 bases). CDR3 length: 15 amino acids. The germline V and J ends were trimmed by 1 base and 4 bases, with 11 bases remaining between them. Germline V gene lookup returns CDR1 LGHDT and CDR2 YNNKEL (reference sequence). As DNA, the CDR3 is TGTGCCAGCAGCCAAGGCCGCCGGGAGTACAATGAGCAGTTCTTC. It yields the protein CASSQGRREYNEQFF.

Here the CDR3 reads CASSYQGHGELFF. Written as DNA, the CDR3 is TGTGCCAGCAGTTATCAGGGGCACGGGGAGCTGTTTTTT. The chain uses TRBV6-6 and TRBJ2-2; TRBD1 is a possible D gene (6 bases). Trimming left V 3 bases short and J 7 bases short, with 9 bases between. CDR3 length: 13 amino acids. CDR1 and CDR2 from the germline V gene are MNHNY and SVGAGI (reference sequence).

The chain has TRBV29-1 and TRBJ2-7; 7 bases match TRBD2. With V trimmed by 0 bases and J by 3 bases, 5 bases remained unmatched. Germline lookup yields CDR1 SQVTM and CDR2 ANQGSEA. The CDR3 is 14 amino acids. The CDR3 DNA reads TGCAGCGTTGAAGATACGACGGGGGGCTACGAGCAGTACTTC. It yields the protein CSVEDTTGGYEQYF.

The chain employs TRBV30 and TRBJ2-2; TRBD2 aligns across 14 bases. CDR3 length: 15 amino acids. J lost 4 bases, V lost 5 bases, and 3 bases had no gene match. Germline loops: CDR1 GTSNPN, CDR2 SVGIG (reference sequence). The CDR3 region has the DNA TGTGCCTGGGAGGGACTAGCGGGAGCCACCGGGGAGCTGTTTTTT. Its protein is CAWEGLAGATGELFF.

CDR3 DNA: TGTGCCAGCGTACCGGACTATGGCTACACCTTC. Translated, it gives CASVPDYGYTF. The gene calls are TRBV11-3 and TRBJ1-2; D gene uncertain. Trimming stripped 8 bases from V and 3 bases from J, with 7 bases between. The CDR3 has 11 amino acids. The germline CDR1 and CDR2 sequences are SGHNT and YENEEA.

This chain joins TRBV3-1 (or the pseudogene TRBV3-2) and TRBJ2-7; the D gene is possibly TRBD2 (5 bases). Germline V gives CDR1 LGHDT, CDR2 YNNKEL (reference sequence). V gave up 4 bases and J gave up 3 bases, with 10 bases separating them. CDR3 length: 13 amino acids. In nucleotides, the CDR3 is TGTGCCAGCAGCCTCCGGGAACTCTACGAGCAGTACTTC. Its translation is CASSLRELYEQYF.

CDR3 region: CASSMSTGTYGNTIYF. As DNA, the CDR3 is TGTGCCAGTAGTATGTCGACAGGGACATACGGAAACACCATATATTTT. The chain links TRBV19 to TRBJ1-3, with 7 bases lining up with TRBD1. The V and J ends lost 3 bases and 4 bases, in that order; junction bases with no gene match: 9. This CDR3 has 16 amino acids. From germline, CDR1 is LNHDA and CDR2 SQIVND (reference sequence).

The rearrangement joins TRBV19 to TRBJ1-5; 9 nucleotides agree with TRBD1. This CDR3 comprises 14 residues. Germline V lookup: CDR1 LNHDA, CDR2 SQIVND (reference sequence). J lost 6 bases, V lost 4 bases, and 4 bases had no gene match. In DNA, the CDR3 is TGTGCCAGTAGTAGGGGGACAGGGCGTCAGCCCCAGCATTTT. Amino acids: CASSRGTGRQPQHF.

This sequence joins TRBV6-6 and TRBJ1-1; TRBD1 agrees at 12 bases. The trim removed 8 bases at V and 7 bases at J, leaving 5 bases unmatched. CDR1 and CDR2 (germline): MNHNY, SVGAGI (reference sequence). The CDR3 totals 13 residues. CDR3 nucleotide sequence: TGTGCCAGCCTCGGGACAGGGGGCCTTGAAGCTTTCTTT. Translation gives CASLGTGGLEAFF.

The count of this clone is one. The chain recombines TRBV6-5 with TRBJ1-2; 8 nucleotides match TRBD1. CDR3 length: 15 residues. Losses at the gene ends were 7 bases for V and 4 bases for J; bases not matched to a gene: 11. CDR1 MNHEY and CDR2 SVGAGI come from the germline V gene. DNA for the CDR3: TGTGCCAGCACCCCCACGGGGACAGGAATCTATGGCTACACCTTC. Its protein is CASTPTGTGIYGYTF.

The chain carries TRBV25-1 and TRBJ2-2; D is unresolved. V gave up 2 bases and J gave up 5 bases, with 15 bases separating them. The CDR3 loop spans 16 amino acids. The germline CDR1 and CDR2 sequences are MGHDK and SYGVNS. The CDR3 sequence: CASSEGLAVRTGELFF. The CDR3 DNA follows: TGTGCCAGCAGTGAAGGTCTGGCGGTACGGACCGGGGAGCTGTTTTTT. Complete variable domain (other parts from reference TRBV25-1 and TRBJ2-2): EADIYQTPRYLVIGTGKKITLECSQTMGHDKMYWYQQDPGMELHLIHYSYGVNSTEKGDLSSESTVSRIRTEHFPLTLESARPSHTSQYLCASSEGLAVRTGELFFGEGSRLTVL.

This clone occurred once. This CDR3 reads CASSYGDLNNEQFF. The CDR3 bases are TGTGCCAGCAGTTACGGGGACCTGAACAATGAGCAGTTCTTC. This chain joins TRBV6-5 and TRBJ2-1; perhaps D is TRBD1 or TRBD2 (5 bases each). V lost 2 bases to trimming and J lost 5 bases, with 10 bases between them. The germline V gene encodes CDR1 MNHEY and CDR2 SVGAGI. CDR3 length: 14 amino acids.

Concerning this clone itself: The sample holds other DNA sequences that translate to the same CDR3. The chain joins TRBV3-1 (or the pseudogene TRBV3-2) to TRBJ1-2; weak D call: TRBD1 (5 bases). The CDR3 consists of 11 residues. CDR1 is LGHDT, CDR2 YNNKEL, per germline (reference sequence). V was pared by 3 bases and J by 8 bases, with 7 bases between. DNA of the CDR3: TGTGCCAGCAGCCAGGGGGACGGCTACACCTTC. Protein product: CASSQGDGYTF.

This clone was detected once. The V call is TRBV16, the J call TRBJ2-1; D remains ambiguous. Deletions cut 2 bases from V and 2 bases from J, with 10 bases between. The CDR3 is 15 amino acids. Germline CDR1 KGHSY, CDR2 FQNENV. The CDR3 is CASSQLGLTYNEQFF. As DNA, the CDR3 is TGTGCCAGCAGCCAACTAGGCCTGACCTACAATGAGCAGTTCTTC.

This chain uses TRBV7-9 with TRBJ2-3; D is possibly TRBD1 (6 bases). The CDR3 sequence is 14 residues long. V shed 4 bases and J shed 4 bases, with 12 bases lying between them. Per germline, CDR1 SEHNR and CDR2 FQNEAQ (reference sequence). CDR3 residues: CASSSLRGADTQYF. In DNA form, the CDR3 reads TGTGCCAGCAGCTCCCTCAGGGGTGCAGATACGCAGTATTTT. The entire variable domain, with the rest obtained from reference TRBV7-9 and TRBJ2-3, is as follows: DTGVSQNPRHKITKRGQNVTFRCDPISEHNRLYWYRQTLGQGPEFLTYFQNEAQLEKSRLLSDRFSAERPKGSFSTLEIQRTEQGDSAMYLCASSSLRGADTQYFGPGTRLTVL.

V and J are TRBV14 and TRBJ2-1; 12 bases map to TRBD2. This CDR3 is 15 amino acids long. Trimming cost V 5 bases and J 2 bases; bases outside gene matches: 1. From germline, CDR1 is SGHDN and CDR2 FVKESK. The DNA for the CDR3 is TGTGCCAGCAGCAGACTAGCGGGAGCCTACAATGAGCAGTTCTTC. Amino acids: CASSRLAGAYNEQFF.

The chain links TRBV6-2 or TRBV6-3 to TRBJ1-4; D gene uncertain. The V end lost 5 bases, the J end lost 3 bases, and 13 bases lay between the germline ends. Germline loops: CDR1 MNHEY, CDR2 SVGEGT. The CDR3 totals 15 residues. The CDR3 region is CASSQTAWANEKLFF. The CDR3 DNA reads TGTGCCAGCAGTCAGACCGCCTGGGCTAATGAAAAACTGTTTTTT.

The V call is TRBV18, the J call TRBJ2-1; D not resolved. Germline lookup yields CDR1 KGHSH and CDR2 LQKENI. The V and J ends lost 3 bases and 8 bases respectively, with 5 bases between them. The CDR3 length is 11 residues. CDR3 coding DNA: TGTGCCAGCTCACCCCTAGATGAGCAGTTCTTC. Its translation: CASSPLDEQFF.

The V call is TRBV11-2, the J call TRBJ2-5, with 8 bases fitting TRBD2. The CDR3 consists of 15 residues. From germline, CDR1 is SGHAT and CDR2 FQNNGV. Trimming cost V 6 bases and J 3 bases; bases outside gene matches: 9. The CDR3 nucleotides are TGTGCCAGCAGTGTTACTAGCGGATACGAAGAGACCCAGTACTTC. Its protein product is CASSVTSGYEETQYF.